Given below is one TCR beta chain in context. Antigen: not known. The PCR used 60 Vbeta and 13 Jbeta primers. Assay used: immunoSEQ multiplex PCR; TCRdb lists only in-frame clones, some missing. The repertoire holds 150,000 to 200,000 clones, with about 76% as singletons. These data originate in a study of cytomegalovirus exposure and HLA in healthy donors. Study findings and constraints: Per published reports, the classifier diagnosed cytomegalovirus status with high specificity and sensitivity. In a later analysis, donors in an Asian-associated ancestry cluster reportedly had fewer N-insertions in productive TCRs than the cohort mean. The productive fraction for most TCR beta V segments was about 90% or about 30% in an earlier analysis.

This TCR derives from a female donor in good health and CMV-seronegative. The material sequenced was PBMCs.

As DNA, the CDR3 is TGTGCCAGCAGTGGCATAGCGGGGTCGACAGATACGCAGTATTTT. This translates into CASSGIAGSTDTQYF. This sequence joins TRBV2 and TRBJ2-3, with TRBD2 matching 8 bases. Trimming cost V 4 bases and J 3 bases; bases outside gene matches: 6. Germline-derived CDR1 and CDR2 are SNHLY and FYNNEI. The CDR3 has 15 amino acids.